Presented here are 20 T cell receptor beta chains from one specimen sequenced in a study of cytomegalovirus exposure and HLA in healthy donors. The PCR employed 60 Vbeta primers together with 13 Jbeta primers. Sequencing was performed with immunoSEQ multiplex PCR; in TCRdb, only in-frame clones are kept and a portion is missing. The sample shows around 90,000 clones, around 78% of them seen only once. The sample taken for sequencing was PBMCs. The receptor source for this set is a man aged 25 to 40 in good health and CMV-seronegative.

V gene TRBV11-2 combines with J gene TRBJ2-6; 10 bases match TRBD1. Germline assignment: CDR1 SGHAT and CDR2 FQNNGV. The CDR3 runs 18 residues. With 3 bases clipped from V and 4 bases from J, the junction kept 9 bases outside the gene matches. As DNA, the CDR3 is TGTGCCAGCAGCTTCGACAGACAGGGGGCGAGGGGGGCCAACGTCCTGACTTTC. This sequence encodes CASSFDRQGARGANVLTF.

The V call is TRBV21-1, the J call TRBJ1-1; the table's D call of TRBD1 was not tested on the DNA. TRBV21-1 constitutes a pseudogene. CDR3 length equals 17 residues. The DNA of the CDR3 is TGTGCCAGCAGCAAAGAGTGCTGTCCGACAGTTTGGACTGAAGCTTTCTTT. It translates to CASSKECCPTVWTEAFF.

This clone was found a few times. The chain carries TRBV2 and TRBJ2-3; D may be TRBD2 (6 bases). The length of the CDR3 is 11 residues. The germline V and J ends were trimmed by 6 bases and 8 bases, with 9 bases remaining between them. Germline loops: CDR1 SNHLY, CDR2 FYNNEI. The CDR3 spells CASRGGGTQYF. Written as DNA, the CDR3 is TGTGCCAGCAGGGGGGGTGGTACGCAGTATTTT.

This chain links TRBV4-3 with TRBJ2-5; 10 nucleotides match TRBD2. The assigned J gene may be wrong: the sequence end matches TRBJ2-7 better. The V gene's germline CDR1 is LGHNA and CDR2 YSLEER. CDR3 length equals 16 residues. DNA for the CDR3: TGCGCCAGCAGCCAAGATTGGACTAGCGGCTCCTACGAGCAGTACTTC. Encoded protein: CASSQDWTSGSYEQYF.

CDR3 nucleotides: TGTGCCAGCAGTTTGGACAGATTCTATGGCTACACCTTC. The encoded protein is CASSLDRFYGYTF. The chain recombines TRBV6-5 with TRBJ1-2; D is possibly TRBD1 (6 bases). This CDR3 contains 13 residues. The V gene lost 4 bases and the J gene lost 4 bases, with 10 bases spanning the gap. Germline lookup yields CDR1 MNHEY and CDR2 SVGAGI.

This clone has just a few counts. The chain couples TRBV5-1 to TRBJ2-7, with 7 bases identical to TRBD2. Germline CDR1 SGHRS, CDR2 YFSETQ. The CDR3 has 13 residues. V shed 4 bases and J 5 bases; nucleotides not matched to a gene: 6. In DNA, the CDR3 is TGCGCCAGCAGCAGGGAGGGTTGGGACGAGCAGTACTTC. It encodes CASSREGWDEQYF.

The V call is TRBV9, the J call TRBJ1-1; 8 positions match TRBD1. V was clipped by 3 bases and J by 1 base; unmatched bases: 2. From germline, CDR1 is SGDLS and CDR2 YYNGEE. The length of the CDR3 is 14 residues. Written as DNA, the CDR3 is TGTGCCAGCAGCGCAGGGGGCAGGAACACTGAAGCTTTCTTT. Protein: CASSAGGRNTEAFF. The entire variable domain, with the rest obtained from reference TRBV9 and TRBJ1-1, is as follows: DSGVTQTPKHLITATGQRVTLRCSPRSGDLSVYWYQQSLDQGLQFLIQYYNGEERAKGNILERFSAQQFPDLHSELNLSSLELGDSALYFCASSAGGRNTEAFFGQGTRLTVV.

The J gene is TRBJ2-7, the V gene TRBV10-3; maybe TRBD2 (7 bases). Germline V CDR1 and CDR2: ENHRY, SYGVKD. The CDR3 is 13 amino acids. The V end lost 7 bases, the J end lost 5 bases, and 15 bases lay between the germline ends. The CDR3 region is CAIKGGGGDEQYV. CDR3 sequence (DNA): TGTGCCATCAAGGGGGGGGGAGGCGACGAGCAGTACGTC.

V gene TRBV6-1 combines with J gene TRBJ2-7; a weak D match, TRBD1 (5 bases). Germline V CDR1 and CDR2: MNHNS, SASEGT. There are 13 residues in the CDR3. V was pared by 6 bases and J by 2 bases, with 11 bases between. CDR3 DNA: TGTGCCAGCAGGCAGGGAAGAGCCTACGAGCAGTACGTC. The encoded protein is CASRQGRAYEQYV.

This clone was picked up one time. CDR3 amino acids: CASSFRGREETQYF. The CDR3 DNA follows: TGTGCCAGCAGCTTCAGGGGGAGAGAAGAGACCCAGTACTTC. This sequence joins TRBV5-4 and TRBJ2-5; 7 nucleotides match TRBD1. With 2 bases clipped from V and 3 bases from J, the junction kept 4 bases outside the gene matches. The germline V gene has CDR1 SGHNT and CDR2 YYREEE (reference sequence). CDR3 length: 14 amino acids.

This chain uses TRBV5-1 with TRBJ2-5; D is uncertain. V was clipped by 4 bases and J by 5 bases, with 15 bases between them. CDR1 is SGHRS, CDR2 YFSETQ, per germline. CDR3 length: 14 residues. DNA for the CDR3: TGCGCCAGCAGCCTACGACACCGCGCCGAGACCCAGTACTTC. Its protein is CASSLRHRAETQYF.

The chain's CDR3 is CASSYLGSGDGGYTF. The CDR3 DNA is TGTGCCAGCAGTTACCTCGGATCAGGGGATGGTGGCTACACCTTC. V usage is TRBV6-5 and J usage is TRBJ1-2; a weak D match, TRBD1 (6 bases). This CDR3 contains 15 residues. Germline V gene data show CDR1 as MNHEY and CDR2 as SVGAGI. V gave up 2 bases and J gave up 7 bases, with 17 bases separating them.

V and J are TRBV10-3 and TRBJ2-3; 12 bases agree with TRBD2. CDR1 and CDR2 (germline): ENHRY, SYGVKD. The CDR3 covers 16 residues. After removal of 6 bases from V and 0 bases from J, the junction contained 4 bases not matched to a gene. The CDR3 DNA follows: TGTGCCATCAGGCGTCTAGCGGGAGGGAGCACAGATACGCAGTATTTT. As protein: CAIRRLAGGSTDTQYF.

This chain's CDR3 is CASSFTSGRSINEQFF. In DNA, the CDR3 is TGTGCCAGCAGCTTTACTAGCGGGAGGAGTATCAATGAGCAGTTCTTC. The chain links TRBV5-5 to TRBJ2-1; 12 nucleotides match TRBD2. J was trimmed by 6 bases and V by 2 bases; bases with no gene match: 6. Germline-derived CDR1 and CDR2 are SGHKS and YYEKEE (reference sequence). The CDR3 consists of 16 residues.

This clone was observed a few times. This sequence joins TRBV6-6 and TRBJ2-7; TRBD1 agrees at 8 bases. Trimming took 4 bases from V and 3 from J; bases not matched to a gene: 5. The CDR3 runs to 14 residues. Germline values: CDR1 MNHNY, CDR2 SVGAGI (reference sequence). CDR3 protein: CASSSTDRDYEQYF. The CDR3, as DNA: TGTGCCAGCAGTTCCACGGACAGGGACTACGAGCAGTACTTC.

The J gene is TRBJ2-5, the V gene TRBV7-9; 10 bases fit TRBD1. Per germline, CDR1 SEHNR and CDR2 FQNEAQ (reference sequence). Germline trimming cut 4 bases from V and 5 bases from J; bases unmatched to any gene: 7. This CDR3 is built from 15 residues. CDR3 sequence reads: CASSWADRGHETQYF. CDR3 bases: TGTGCCAGCAGCTGGGCCGACAGGGGGCACGAGACCCAGTACTTC.

V gene TRBV7-6 combines with J gene TRBJ2-1, with 9 nucleotides matching TRBD1. J gave up 4 bases and V 0 bases, and 4 bases lay outside the gene matches. Looked up from germline, CDR1 is SGHVS and CDR2 is FNYEAQ. The CDR3 extends over 16 amino acids. The CDR3 reads CASSLATGGIYNEQFF. As DNA, the CDR3 is TGTGCCAGCAGCTTAGCAACAGGGGGCATTTACAATGAGCAGTTCTTC.

This chain joins TRBV13 and TRBJ1-1; D call uncertain. Trimming took 2 bases from V and 7 from J, leaving 11 bases between them. The CDR3 covers 13 residues. The germline V gene encodes CDR1 PRHDT and CDR2 FYEKMQ (reference sequence). The CDR3 DNA sequence: TGTGCCAGCAGCTTATGGGAGAACGATGAAGCTTTCTTT. Translating gives CASSLWENDEAFF.

This clone has only a few counts. V and J are TRBV28 and TRBJ1-1; no reliable D call. Trimming pared 5 bases from V and 0 bases from J, leaving 13 bases between. From germline, CDR1 is MDHEN and CDR2 SYDVKM. This CDR3 region has 15 residues. The CDR3 region has the DNA TGTGCCAGCAGTAACTGGGAGAACCTGAACACTGAAGCTTTCTTT. It encodes CASSNWENLNTEAFF.

The chain combines TRBV15 with TRBJ1-2, with 7 bases aligning to TRBD1. The CDR3 length is 15 residues. Germline-derived CDR1 and CDR2 are LNHNV and YYDKDF (reference sequence). Losses at the gene ends were 1 base for V and 8 bases for J; bases not matched to a gene: 10. The CDR3: CATSRATGLWNGYTF. The CDR3 coding sequence is TGTGCCACCAGCAGAGCGACAGGGTTGTGGAACGGCTACACCTTC.